The entry below describes one T cell receptor (beta chain). In terms of age and location, participants ranged from roughly 18 to 100 years and lived in under 30 US areas. Looked up from germline, CDR1 is SGHRS and CDR2 is YFSETQ. This CDR3 is built from 13 residues. V trimming: 4 bases; J trimming: 14 bases; junction bases outside the gene matches: 10. This sample was included in a study of blood T cell repertoires in COVID-19. Study-wide background: Donors in the United States, Italy and Spain gave samples during acute or convalescent COVID-19. Sources were T cells, B-cell-depleted T cells, or PBMCs; the material itself was cDNA or gDNA.

The authors' processing: Nucleated cell counts were estimated from reference gene primer amplification. The protocol was immunoSEQ multiplex PCR, while the TCRdb copy is restricted to in-frame clones and leaves out a portion. V and J calls and clone size are copied from that table; D and trimming were computed from the DNA. The table has 250,000 or so clones, 91% seen once. The TCR originated in a man aged 40-49 years who had been exposed to COVID-19. The chain combines TRBV5-1 with TRBJ2-1; TRBD2 matches at 9 bases. Material: PBMCs or T cells enriched from blood (not recorded which). The CDR3 region is CASSPLAGAKEFF. The CDR3, as DNA: TGCGCCAGCAGCCCCTTAGCGGGAGCCAAGGAGTTCTTC.